This T cell receptor (beta chain) derives from a study of blood T cell repertoires in COVID-19. Study as a whole: Two negative PCRs, clearance, or symptom resolution had been documented for recovered Cohort 3 donors. The analysed material was cDNA or gDNA that came from T cells, B-cell-depleted T cells, or PBMCs.

Participants spanned ages roughly 18 to 90 years and resided in 24 US areas. CDR3 length: 12 residues. The germline V and J ends were trimmed by 5 bases and 5 bases, with 9 bases remaining between them. The germline gives CDR1 SGHVS, CDR2 FQNEAQ. Only in-frame clones appear in the TCRdb table, and some are missing; sequencing was by immunoSEQ multiplex PCR. The profile shows approximately 150,000 clones, 70% to 80% of them singletons. The chain uses TRBV7-8 and TRBJ2-5; TRBD1 is a possible D gene (6 bases). This receptor was identified in a woman aged 65 to 85 in a cohort exposed to, infected with or recovered from COVID-19 (not recorded which). Sequencing was done on a sample of PBMCs or T cells enriched from blood (not recorded which). Written as DNA, the CDR3 is TGTGCCAGCAGCCGTCAGGGGGAGACCCAGTACTTC. As protein: CASSRQGETQYF.